A selection of T cell receptor beta chains follows, all from one sample in a study of Ad26.COV2.S vaccination and SARS-CoV-2 variants. Profiling relied on immunoSEQ multiplex PCR, and the TCRdb table lists in-frame clones only, not all of them. The data show 510,000 or so clones, 87% seen once. Source: peripheral blood, taken in a trial of Ad26.COV2.S vaccine versus placebo. These receptors all come from a person between 18 and 65 years old who received the Ad26.COV2.S COVID-19 vaccine or a placebo. CDR3s include the opening cysteine and the closing phenylalanine or tryptophan. The D gene is left open where the match is weak. Where a row states a size, it is once, few, many or the class of an expanded clone; other rows omit it.

j_call,v_call,d_call,clone_size,cdr3_aa,cdr3_nt
TRBJ1-6,TRBV6-4,-,-,CASSERVYNSPLHF,TGTGCCAGCAGTGAGAGGGTGTATAATTCACCCCTCCACTTT
TRBJ2-2,TRBV27,-,-,CASRVGDTGELFF,TGTGCCAGCAGGGTGGGAGACACCGGGGAGCTGTTTTTT
TRBJ2-7,TRBV11-2,-,-,CASSSGGAAGEQYF,TGTGCCAGCAGCTCTGGGGGGGCAGCAGGTGAGCAGTACTTC
TRBJ1-1,TRBV11-3,-,-,CASSLGGAGDRRPAFF,TGTGCCAGCAGCTTAGGGGGCGCGGGAGACCGAAGGCCGGCTTTCTTT
TRBJ1-1,TRBV6-5,-,-,CASTRVNTEAFF,TGTGCCAGCACCAGGGTGAACACTGAAGCTTTCTTT
TRBJ2-3,TRBV7-9,TRBD2,-,CASSSGTSGRSDTQYF,TGTGCCAGCAGCTCTGGGACTAGCGGGAGATCAGATACGCAGTATTTT
TRBJ2-7,TRBV28,-,-,CASSRAYEQYF,TGTGCCAGCAGCCGGGCCTACGAGCAGTACTTC
TRBJ2-3,TRBV11-2,-,-,CASRHPTPLTDTQYF,TGTGCCAGCAGACACCCAACTCCGCTCACAGATACGCAGTATTTT
TRBJ2-3,TRBV6-5,-,-,CASSYGRDTDTQCF,TGTGCCAGCAGTTACGGGCGGGACACAGATACGCAGTGTTTT
TRBJ2-1,TRBV6-5,-,-,CASRSGSSYNEQFF,TGTGCCAGCAGGTCCGGGAGCTCCTACAATGAGCAGTTCTTC
TRBJ2-7,TRBV29-1,TRBD1,-,CSAMGQGGYEQYF,TGCAGCGCCATGGGACAGGGGGGGTACGAGCAGTACTTC
TRBJ2-5,TRBV9,TRBD1,-,CASSKGQGVGEETQYF,TGTGCCAGCAGCAAGGGACAGGGGGTCGGCGAAGAGACCCAGTACTTC
TRBJ2-2,TRBV9,-,-,CASSVAPGGELFF,TGTGCCAGCAGCGTAGCTCCGGGCGGGGAGCTGTTTTTT
TRBJ2-7,TRBV28,-,-,CASSLWKQSYEQYF,TGTGCCAGCAGTTTATGGAAGCAGAGCTACGAGCAGTACTTC
TRBJ1-2,TRBV7-2,TRBD1,-,CASSPWGTGNYGYTF,TGTGCCAGCAGCCCTTGGGGGACAGGGAACTATGGCTACACCTTC
TRBJ2-6,TRBV10-2,-,-,CASSESVRGRLFPGANVLTF,TGCGCCAGCAGTGAGTCCGTAAGGGGCAGGTTGTTCCCTGGGGCCAACGTCCTGACTTTC
TRBJ2-3,TRBV7-2,TRBD2,-,CASSPRGLAVADTQYF,TGTGCCAGCAGCCCACGGGGACTAGCGGTGGCAGATACGCAGTATTTT
TRBJ1-5,TRBV12-3/TRBV12-4,-,-,CASSFPPQPQHF,TGTGCCAGCAGTTTCCCCCCCCAGCCCCAGCATTTT
TRBJ2-7,TRBV14,-,-,CASSPSGSYEQYF,TGTGCCAGCAGCCCTTCGGGGTCCTACGAGCAGTACTTC
TRBJ1-1,TRBV29-1,TRBD1,-,CSGQGAPLTEAFF,TGCAGCGGACAGGGGGCCCCTCTCACTGAAGCTTTCTTT
TRBJ2-5,TRBV3-1/TRBV3-2,TRBD1,-,CASSRTGETQYF,TGTGCCAGCAGCCGGACAGGGGAGACCCAGTACTTC
TRBJ2-7,TRBV28,TRBD2,-,CASSFGLADDSPKEYF,TGTGCCAGCAGTTTCGGACTAGCGGATGACTCTCCTAAGGAGTACTTC
TRBJ1-5,TRBV6-2/TRBV6-3,TRBD1,-,CASSKRQGAGQPQHF,TGTGCCAGCAGTAAACGTCAGGGGGCTGGTCAGCCCCAGCATTTT
TRBJ2-1,TRBV6-4,TRBD2,many,CASSDSSGLADYNEQFF,TGTGCCAGCAGTGACTCCTCGGGACTAGCGGATTACAATGAGCAGTTCTTC
TRBJ2-3,TRBV9,-,-,CASSPTADTQYF,TGTGCCAGCAGCCCGACAGCAGATACGCAGTATTTT
TRBJ2-2,TRBV7-9,TRBD2,-,CASSIIAGAGTGELFF,TGTGCCAGCAGCATTATAGCGGGAGCGGGGACCGGGGAGCTGTTTTTT
TRBJ2-1,TRBV5-6,-,-,CASSLGTPSSYNEQFF,TGTGCCAGCAGCTTGGGGACCCCCAGCTCCTACAATGAGCAGTTCTTC
TRBJ2-2,TRBV7-2,-,-,CASSLDLRERGELFF,TGTGCCAGCAGCTTAGATTTACGGGAGCGAGGGGAGCTGTTTTTT
TRBJ2-3,TRBV5-1,TRBD2,-,CASSFGTSGTDTQYF,TGCGCCAGCAGTTTCGGGACTAGCGGAACAGATACGCAGTATTTT
TRBJ2-3,TRBV28,-,few,CASSSRRDRALTDTQYF,TGTGCCAGCAGTTCCCGCCGGGATCGTGCTCTCACAGATACGCAGTATTTT
TRBJ2-3,TRBV4-3,-,few,CASSQDLSAADTQYF,TGCGCCAGCAGCCAAGATCTGTCCGCGGCAGATACGCAGTATTTT
TRBJ2-1,TRBV3-1/TRBV3-2,-,-,CASSQVGIEQFF,TGTGCCAGCAGCCAAGTTGGAATTGAGCAGTTCTTC
TRBJ1-5,TRBV6-1,-,-,CASSDNPATTGHRMNQPQHF,TGTGCCAGCAGTGATAACCCAGCGACAACGGGCCACCGGATGAATCAGCCCCAGCATTTT
TRBJ2-1,TRBV6-2/TRBV6-3,-,-,CASSLGAGNIRFF,TGTGCCAGCAGCCTGGGGGCGGGGAATATTAGGTTCTTC
TRBJ1-5,TRBV6-5,-,-,CASSYEPFYSNQPQHF,TGTGCCAGCAGTTACGAGCCTTTCTATAGCAATCAGCCCCAGCATTTT
TRBJ1-2,TRBV27,-,-,CASSPDRTMARYYGYTF,TGTGCCAGCAGTCCAGACAGAACCATGGCCCGCTACTATGGCTACACCTTC
TRBJ2-1,TRBV6-2/TRBV6-3,TRBD2,few,CASSYSRTSGRANEQFF,TGTGCCAGCAGTTACTCGCGAACTAGCGGGAGGGCCAATGAGCAGTTCTTC
TRBJ2-7,TRBV6-5,TRBD2,-,CASSTGGGPYEQYF,TGTGCCAGCTCCACGGGGGGAGGGCCCTACGAGCAGTACTTC
TRBJ2-5,TRBV29-1,-,-,CSAGGYQETQYF,TGCAGCGCTGGGGGCTACCAAGAGACCCAGTACTTC
TRBJ1-5,TRBV16,-,few,CASSQRTSNQPQHF,TGTGCCAGCAGCCAACGGACTAGCAATCAGCCCCAGCATTTT
TRBJ1-1,TRBV7-8,-,-,CASSYVMNTEAFF,TGTGCCAGCAGCTACGTGATGAACACTGAAGCTTTCTTT